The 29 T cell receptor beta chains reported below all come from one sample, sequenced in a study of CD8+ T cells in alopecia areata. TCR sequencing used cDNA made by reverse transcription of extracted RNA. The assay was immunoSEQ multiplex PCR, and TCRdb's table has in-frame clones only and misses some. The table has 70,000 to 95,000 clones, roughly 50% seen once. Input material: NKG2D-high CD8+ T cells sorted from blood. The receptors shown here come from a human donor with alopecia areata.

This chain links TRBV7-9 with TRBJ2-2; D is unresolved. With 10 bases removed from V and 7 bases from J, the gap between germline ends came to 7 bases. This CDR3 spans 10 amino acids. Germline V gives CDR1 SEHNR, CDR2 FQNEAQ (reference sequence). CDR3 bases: TGTGCCACTATTATCGGGGAGCTGTTTTTT. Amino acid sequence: CATIIGELFF.

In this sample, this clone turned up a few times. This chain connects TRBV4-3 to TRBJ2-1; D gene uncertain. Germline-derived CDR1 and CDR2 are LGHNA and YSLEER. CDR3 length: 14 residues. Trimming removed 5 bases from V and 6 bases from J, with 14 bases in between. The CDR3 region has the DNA TGCGCCAGCAGCAGGTACATGGAGCGCAATGAGCAGTTCTTC. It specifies CASSRYMERNEQFF.

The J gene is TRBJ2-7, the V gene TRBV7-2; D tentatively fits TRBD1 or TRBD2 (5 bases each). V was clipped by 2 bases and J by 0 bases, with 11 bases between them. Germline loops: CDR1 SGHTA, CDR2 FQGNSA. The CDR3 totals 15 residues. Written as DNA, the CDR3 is TGTGCCAGCAGCTTATGGTCCGGGGCCTCCTACGAGCAGTACTTC. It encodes CASSLWSGASYEQYF.

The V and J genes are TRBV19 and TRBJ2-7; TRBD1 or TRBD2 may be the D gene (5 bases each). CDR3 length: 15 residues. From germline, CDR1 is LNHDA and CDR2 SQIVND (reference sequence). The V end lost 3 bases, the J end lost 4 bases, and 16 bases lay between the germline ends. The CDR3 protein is CASSIGAGTGYEQYF. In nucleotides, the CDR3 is TGTGCCAGTAGTATCGGGGCAGGAACGGGTTACGAGCAGTACTTC.

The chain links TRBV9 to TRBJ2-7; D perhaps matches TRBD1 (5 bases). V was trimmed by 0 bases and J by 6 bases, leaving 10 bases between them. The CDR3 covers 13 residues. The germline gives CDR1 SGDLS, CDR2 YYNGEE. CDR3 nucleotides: TGTGCCAGCAGCGTAGATGGGGCCACCGAGCAGTACTTC. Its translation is CASSVDGATEQYF.

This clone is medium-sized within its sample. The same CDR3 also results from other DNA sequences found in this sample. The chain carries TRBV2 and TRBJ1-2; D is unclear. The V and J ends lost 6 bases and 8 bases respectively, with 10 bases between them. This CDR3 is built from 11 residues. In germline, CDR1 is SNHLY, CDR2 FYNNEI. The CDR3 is CASRDFQGYTF. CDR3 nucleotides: TGTGCCAGCAGAGATTTTCAGGGCTACACCTTC.

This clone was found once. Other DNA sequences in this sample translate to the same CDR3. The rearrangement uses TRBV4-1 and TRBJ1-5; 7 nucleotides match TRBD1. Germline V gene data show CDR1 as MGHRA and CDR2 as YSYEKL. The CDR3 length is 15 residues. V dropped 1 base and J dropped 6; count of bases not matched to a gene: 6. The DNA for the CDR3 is TGCGCCAGCAGCCAAGGTCAGGGGGTGGGTCAGCCCCAGCATTTT. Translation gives CASSQGQGVGQPQHF.

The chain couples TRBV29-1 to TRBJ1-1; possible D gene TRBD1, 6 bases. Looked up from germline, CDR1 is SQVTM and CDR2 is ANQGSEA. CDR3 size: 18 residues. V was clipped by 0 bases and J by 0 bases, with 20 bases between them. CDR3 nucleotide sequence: TGCAGCGTTGAAGATCGGGGGCTGAGGGATTGGGTGAACACTGAAGCTTTCTTT. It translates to CSVEDRGLRDWVNTEAFF.

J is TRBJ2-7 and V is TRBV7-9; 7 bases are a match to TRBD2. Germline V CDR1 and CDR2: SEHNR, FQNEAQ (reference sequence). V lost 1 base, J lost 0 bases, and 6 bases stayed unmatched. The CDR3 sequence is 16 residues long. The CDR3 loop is CASSLVPAGISYEQYF. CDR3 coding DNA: TGTGCCAGCAGCTTAGTCCCAGCGGGAATCTCCTACGAGCAGTACTTC.

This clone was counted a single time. The CDR3 DNA is TGCAGCGTTGATGGCGGAACTACGAGCGAGCAGTACTTC. Translated: CSVDGGTTSEQYF. V is TRBV29-1 and J is TRBJ2-7; D is unresolved. Trimming shortened V by 3 bases and J by 6 bases, and 15 bases separated the two germline ends. This CDR3 spans 13 amino acids. Germline V gene data show CDR1 as SQVTM and CDR2 as ANQGSEA.

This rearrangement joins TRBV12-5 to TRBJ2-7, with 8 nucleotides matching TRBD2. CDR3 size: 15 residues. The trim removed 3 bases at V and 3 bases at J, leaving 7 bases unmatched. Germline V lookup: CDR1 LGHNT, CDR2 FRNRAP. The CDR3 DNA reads TGTGCTAGTGGTTTTGGCGGGGGGTTAAACTACGAGCAGTACTTC. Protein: CASGFGGGLNYEQYF.

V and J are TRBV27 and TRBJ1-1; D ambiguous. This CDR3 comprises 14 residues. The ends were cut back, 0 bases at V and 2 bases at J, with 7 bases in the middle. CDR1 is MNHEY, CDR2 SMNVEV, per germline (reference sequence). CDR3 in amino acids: CASSLSGPNTEAFF. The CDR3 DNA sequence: TGTGCCAGCAGTTTATCCGGACCCAACACTGAAGCTTTCTTT.

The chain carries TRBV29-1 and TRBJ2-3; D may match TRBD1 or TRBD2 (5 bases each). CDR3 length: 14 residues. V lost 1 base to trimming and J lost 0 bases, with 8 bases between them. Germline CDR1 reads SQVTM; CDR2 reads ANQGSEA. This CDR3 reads CSVEGDVSTDTQYF. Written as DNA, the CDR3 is TGCAGCGTTGAAGGGGACGTTAGCACAGATACGCAGTATTTT.

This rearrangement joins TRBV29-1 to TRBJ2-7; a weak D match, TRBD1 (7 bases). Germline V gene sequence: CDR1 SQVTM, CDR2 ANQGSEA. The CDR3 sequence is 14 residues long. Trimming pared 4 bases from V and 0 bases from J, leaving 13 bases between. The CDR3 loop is CSVAGGQSSYEQYF. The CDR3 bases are TGCAGCGTTGCCGGGGGACAGAGCTCCTACGAGCAGTACTTC.

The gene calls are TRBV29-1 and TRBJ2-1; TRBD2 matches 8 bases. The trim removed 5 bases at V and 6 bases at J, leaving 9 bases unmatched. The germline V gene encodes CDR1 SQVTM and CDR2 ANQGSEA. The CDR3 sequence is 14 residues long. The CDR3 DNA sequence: TGCAGCGTTTGCATGACTAGCGAGCTCAATGAGCAGTTCTTC. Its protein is CSVCMTSELNEQFF.

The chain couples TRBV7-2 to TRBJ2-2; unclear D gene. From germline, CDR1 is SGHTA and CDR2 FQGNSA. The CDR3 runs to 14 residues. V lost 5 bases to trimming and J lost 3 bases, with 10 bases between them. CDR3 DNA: TGTGCCAGCAGCGAGACATTGGACACCGGGGAGCTGTTTTTT. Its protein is CASSETLDTGELFF.

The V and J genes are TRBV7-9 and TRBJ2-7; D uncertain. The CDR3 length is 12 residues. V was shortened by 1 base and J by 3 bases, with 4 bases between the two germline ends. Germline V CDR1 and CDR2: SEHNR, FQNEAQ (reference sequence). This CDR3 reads CASSLEVYEQYF. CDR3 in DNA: TGTGCCAGCAGCTTAGAAGTCTACGAGCAGTACTTC.

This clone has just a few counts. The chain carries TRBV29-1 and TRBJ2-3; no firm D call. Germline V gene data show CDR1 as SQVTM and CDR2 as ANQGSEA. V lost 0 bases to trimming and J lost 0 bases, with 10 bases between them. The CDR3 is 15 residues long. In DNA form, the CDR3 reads TGCAGCGTTGAAGATCGCGTCTTGAGCACAGATACGCAGTATTTT. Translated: CSVEDRVLSTDTQYF.

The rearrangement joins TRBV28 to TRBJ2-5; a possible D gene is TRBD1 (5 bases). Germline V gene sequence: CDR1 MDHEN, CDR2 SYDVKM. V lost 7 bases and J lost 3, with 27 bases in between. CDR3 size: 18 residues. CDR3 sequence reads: CASTNKKSRELSKETQYF. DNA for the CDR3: TGTGCCAGCACCAACAAAAAGTCCAGGGAATTGTCAAAAGAGACCCAGTACTTC. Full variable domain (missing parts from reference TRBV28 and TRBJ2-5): DVKVTQSSRYLVKRTGEKVFLECVQDMDHENMFWYRQDPGLGLRLIYFSYDVKMKEKGDIPEGYSVSREKKERFSLILESASTNQTSMYLCASTNKKSRELSKETQYFGPGTRLLVL.

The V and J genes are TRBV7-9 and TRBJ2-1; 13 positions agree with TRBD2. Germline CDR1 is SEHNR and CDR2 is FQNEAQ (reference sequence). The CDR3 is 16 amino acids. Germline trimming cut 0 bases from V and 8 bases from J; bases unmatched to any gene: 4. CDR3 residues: CASSLARLAGGDEQFF. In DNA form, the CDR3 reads TGTGCCAGCAGCTTAGCCAGACTAGCGGGGGGTGATGAGCAGTTCTTC.

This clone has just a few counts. The CDR3 is CASSYDGTAGYEQYF. The CDR3 DNA sequence: TGTGCCAGCAGTTACGACGGGACAGCGGGGTACGAGCAGTACTTC. J is TRBJ2-7 and V is TRBV27, with D perhaps assigned TRBD1 or TRBD2 (7 bases each). The CDR3 loop spans 15 amino acids. Germline V gives CDR1 MNHEY, CDR2 SMNVEV (reference sequence). V lost 4 bases and J 4 bases, leaving 17 bases between the germline ends.

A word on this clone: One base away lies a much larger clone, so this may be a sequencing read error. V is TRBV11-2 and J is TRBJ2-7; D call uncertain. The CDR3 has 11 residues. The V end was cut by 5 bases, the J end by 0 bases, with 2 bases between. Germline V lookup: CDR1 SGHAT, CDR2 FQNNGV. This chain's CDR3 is CASSTSYEQYF. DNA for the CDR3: TGTGCCAGCAGCACCTCCTACGAGCAGTACTTC. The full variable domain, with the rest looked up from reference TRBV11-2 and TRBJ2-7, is EAGVAQSPRYKIIEKRQSVAFWCNPISGHATLYWYQQILGQGPKLLIQFQNNGVVDDSQLPKDRFSAERLKGVDSTLKIQPAKLEDSAVYLCASSTSYEQYFGPGTRLTVT.

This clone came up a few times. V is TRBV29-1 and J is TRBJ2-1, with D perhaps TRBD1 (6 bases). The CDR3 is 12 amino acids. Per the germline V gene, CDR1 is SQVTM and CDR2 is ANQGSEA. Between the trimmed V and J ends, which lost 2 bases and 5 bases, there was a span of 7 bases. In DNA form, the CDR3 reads TGCAGCGTTGAATCAGGGGACAATGAGCAGTTCTTC. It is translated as CSVESGDNEQFF.

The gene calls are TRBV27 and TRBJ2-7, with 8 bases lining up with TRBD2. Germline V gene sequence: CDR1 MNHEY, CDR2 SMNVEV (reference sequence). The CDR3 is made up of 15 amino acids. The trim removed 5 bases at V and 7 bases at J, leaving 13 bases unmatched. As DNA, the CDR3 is TGTGCCAGCAGTGCCCACTACCGGGGGGGCCAAGAGCAGTACTTC. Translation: CASSAHYRGGQEQYF.

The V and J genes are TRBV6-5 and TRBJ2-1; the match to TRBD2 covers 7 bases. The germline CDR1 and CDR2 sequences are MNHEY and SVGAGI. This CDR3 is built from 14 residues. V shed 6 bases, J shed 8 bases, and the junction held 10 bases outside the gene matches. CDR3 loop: CASRGKTSWDEQFF. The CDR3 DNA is TGTGCCAGCAGGGGTAAGACTAGCTGGGATGAGCAGTTCTTC.

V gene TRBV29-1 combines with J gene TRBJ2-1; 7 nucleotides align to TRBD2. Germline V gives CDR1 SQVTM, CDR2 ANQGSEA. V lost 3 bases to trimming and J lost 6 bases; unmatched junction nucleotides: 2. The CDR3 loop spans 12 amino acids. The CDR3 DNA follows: TGCAGCGTTGACGGGGGGTTCAATGAGCAGTTCTTC. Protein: CSVDGGFNEQFF.

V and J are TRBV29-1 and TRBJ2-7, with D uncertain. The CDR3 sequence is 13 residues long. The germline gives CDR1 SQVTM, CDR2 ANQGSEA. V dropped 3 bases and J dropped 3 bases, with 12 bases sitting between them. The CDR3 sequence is CSVEGNSRYEQYF. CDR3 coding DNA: TGCAGCGTTGAGGGGAACTCCCGCTACGAGCAGTACTTC.

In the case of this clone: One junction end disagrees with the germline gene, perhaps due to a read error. DNA of the CDR3: TGTGCCAGCAGCCACTACAGGGTCTATGACAAACTGTTTTTT. This gives the protein CASSHYRVYDKLFF. The chain recombines TRBV28 with TRBJ1-4; D is possibly TRBD1 (6 bases). The CDR3 spans 14 residues. Germline CDR1 is MDHEN and CDR2 is SYDVKM. Full variable domain (missing parts from reference TRBV28 and TRBJ1-4): DVKVTQSSRYLVKRTGEKVFLECVQDMDHENMFWYRQDPGLGLRLIYFSYDVKMKEKGDIPEGYSVSREKKERFSLILESASTNQTSMYLCASSHYRVYDKLFFGSGTQLSVL.

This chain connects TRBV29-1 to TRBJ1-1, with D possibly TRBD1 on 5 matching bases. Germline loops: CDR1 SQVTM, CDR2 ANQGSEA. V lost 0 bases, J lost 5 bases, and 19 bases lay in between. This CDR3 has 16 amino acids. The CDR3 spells CSVEDREKRGGTEAFF. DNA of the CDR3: TGCAGCGTTGAAGATCGAGAGAAAAGGGGTGGGACTGAAGCTTTCTTT.